A single T cell receptor beta chain is shown here with its context. This CDR3 spans 16 amino acids. V lost 3 bases and J 2 bases, leaving 19 bases between the germline ends. Germline loops: CDR1 SQVTM, CDR2 ANQGSEA. Blood replicates held 0.5 ug DNA, tumor or normal breast about 1.5 ug, two each. Generated by immunoSEQ multiplex PCR, the TCRdb table keeps only in-frame clones and is missing some. The sample has roughly 48,000 clones; approximately 80% are singletons. The sample belongs to a study of early stage breast cancer tumors. Across the whole study: Of some 16 invasive breast tumors, around 13 were hormone receptor-positive, HER2-negative. The ER+/PR+/HER2- tumors included 7 to 9 ductal and a few lobular carcinomas.

Input material: blood. The receptor comes from a person aged 50 to 59 with breast cancer. V and J are TRBV29-1 and TRBJ2-5; D might be TRBD1 or TRBD2, each matching 5 bases. The DNA of the CDR3 is TGCAGCGTTGATGGAGGAGGATGGGGGAATCAAGAGACCCAGTACTTC. It encodes CSVDGGGWGNQETQYF.